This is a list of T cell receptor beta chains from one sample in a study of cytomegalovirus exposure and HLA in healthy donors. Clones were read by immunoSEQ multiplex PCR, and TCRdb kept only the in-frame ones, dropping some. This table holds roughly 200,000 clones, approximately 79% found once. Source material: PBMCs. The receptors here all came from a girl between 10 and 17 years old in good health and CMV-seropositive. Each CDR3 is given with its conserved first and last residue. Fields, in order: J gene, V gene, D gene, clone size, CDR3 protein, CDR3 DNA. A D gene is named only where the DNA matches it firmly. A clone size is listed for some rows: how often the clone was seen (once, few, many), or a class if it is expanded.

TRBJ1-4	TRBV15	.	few	CATSRGQGNEKLFF	TGTGCCACCAGCAGAGGGCAGGGTAATGAAAAACTGTTTTTT
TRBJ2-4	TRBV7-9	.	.	CASSKNTGAKNIQYF	TGTGCCAGCAGCAAAAATACAGGGGCCAAAAACATTCAGTACTTC
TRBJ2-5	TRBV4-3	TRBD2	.	CASSPYFLSGAIQETQYF	TGCGCCAGCAGCCCTTACTTCCTCAGCGGGGCGATACAAGAGACCCAGTACTTC
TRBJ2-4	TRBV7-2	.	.	CASSYGGPDLNIQYF	TGTGCCAGCAGTTACGGGGGGCCGGACTTAAACATTCAGTACTTC
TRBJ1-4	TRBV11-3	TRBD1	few	CASSSTRDRGRGEKLFF	TGTGCCAGCAGCTCGACCCGGGACAGGGGAAGGGGTGAAAAACTGTTTTTT
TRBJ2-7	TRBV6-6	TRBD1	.	CASSTTGTGTYEQYF	TGTGCCAGCAGCACTACAGGGACAGGAACCTACGAGCAGTACTTC
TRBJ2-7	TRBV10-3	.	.	CAISESLSSDEQYF	TGTGCCATCAGTGAGTCCCTATCGAGCGACGAGCAGTACTTC
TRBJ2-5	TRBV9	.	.	CASIQRGGAEYF	TGTGCCAGCATCCAAAGGGGGGGGGCCGAGTACTTC
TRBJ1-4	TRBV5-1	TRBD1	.	CASSLDRGREKLFF	TGCGCCAGCAGCTTGGACAGGGGGCGTGAAAAACTGTTTTTT
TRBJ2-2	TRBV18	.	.	CASSQSGLTANTGELFF	TGTGCCAGCTCCCAAAGCGGGTTAACCGCGAACACCGGGGAGCTGTTTTTT
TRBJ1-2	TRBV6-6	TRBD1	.	CASRPTGVDNYGYTF	TGTGCCAGCAGGCCAACAGGGGTAGACAACTATGGCTACACCTTC
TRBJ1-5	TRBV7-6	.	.	CASSPDSNNQPQHF	TGTGCCAGCAGTCCCGACAGTAACAATCAGCCCCAGCATTTT
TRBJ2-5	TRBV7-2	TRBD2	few	CATKLRGVAGGGETQYF	TGTGCCACCAAACTTAGGGGCGTAGCGGGGGGCGGAGAGACCCAGTACTTC
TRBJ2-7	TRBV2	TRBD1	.	CAMGQGDSYEQYF	TGTGCCATGGGACAGGGGGATTCCTACGAGCAGTACTTC
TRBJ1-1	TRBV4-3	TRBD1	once	CASSQARRDRALMNTEAFF	TGCGCCAGCAGCCAAGCACGCCGGGACAGGGCCCTTATGAACACTGAAGCTTTCTTT
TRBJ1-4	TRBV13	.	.	CASSETQGSNEKLFF	TGTGCCAGCAGCGAGACCCAGGGGTCAAATGAAAAACTGTTTTTT
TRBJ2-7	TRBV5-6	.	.	CASSSTDRIYEQYF	TGTGCCAGCAGCTCCACCGACAGAATCTACGAGCAGTACTTC
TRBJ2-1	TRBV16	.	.	CASSQSRGGNEQFF	TGTGCCAGCAGCCAATCGAGAGGGGGCAATGAGCAGTTCTTC
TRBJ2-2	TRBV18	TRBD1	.	CASSGTAANTGELFF	TGTGCCAGCTCGGGGACAGCCGCGAACACCGGGGAGCTGTTTTTT
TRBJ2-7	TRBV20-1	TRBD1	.	CSATTGVEQYF	TGCAGTGCTACCACAGGGGTTGAGCAGTACTTC
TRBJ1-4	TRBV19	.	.	CASSIQGSANEKLFF	TGTGCCAGTAGTATTCAGGGATCGGCTAATGAAAAACTGTTTTTT
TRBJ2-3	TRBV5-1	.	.	CASSLVSPNERGDTQYF	TGCGCCAGCAGCTTGGTGTCTCCCAACGAAAGGGGTGATACGCAGTATTTT
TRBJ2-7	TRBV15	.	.	CATSRDRQADYEQYF	TGTGCCACCAGCAGAGATCGACAGGCCGACTACGAGCAGTACTTC
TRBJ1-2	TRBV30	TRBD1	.	CAGNVDRGGGYTF	TGTGCCGGGAACGTAGACAGGGGCGGTGGCTACACCTTC
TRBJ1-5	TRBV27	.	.	CASSAMGGNQPQHF	TGTGCCAGTTCCGCTATGGGGGGTAATCAGCCCCAGCATTTT
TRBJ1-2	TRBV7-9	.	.	CASSLDLNYGYTF	TGTGCCAGCAGCTTAGATCTAAACTATGGCTACACCTTC
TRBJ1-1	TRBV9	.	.	CASSPGGRANIEAFF	TGTGCCAGCAGCCCGGGAGGTAGGGCAAACATTGAAGCTTTCTTT
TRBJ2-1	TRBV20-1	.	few	CSAIGNEQFF	TGCAGTGCTATCGGCAATGAGCAGTTCTTC
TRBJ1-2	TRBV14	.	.	CASIPQAILNYGYTF	TGTGCCAGCATCCCCCAGGCTATCCTTAACTATGGCTACACCTTC